The 20 T cell receptor beta chains listed next were all sequenced from one sample in a study of cytomegalovirus exposure and HLA in healthy donors. Primers for the PCR totalled 60 Vbeta and 13 Jbeta. The method was immunoSEQ multiplex PCR; TCRdb's version includes in-frame clones alone and lacks a portion of them. In the table there are about 150,000 clones, approximately 77% of which are singletons. The sample comprised PBMCs. These receptors were taken from a man aged 25-45 years in good health and CMV-seronegative.

This clone was observed a handful of times. The chain joins TRBV9 to TRBJ2-4; TRBD2 aligns across 7 bases. The V and J ends lost 4 bases and 2 bases, in that order; junction bases with no gene match: 6. The CDR3 is 15 amino acids. In germline, CDR1 is SGDLS, CDR2 YYNGEE. In DNA, the CDR3 is TGTGCCAGCAGCCCCATCGGGGGGACCAAAAACATTCAGTACTTC. Amino acids: CASSPIGGTKNIQYF.

V is TRBV28 and J is TRBJ2-1; 8 bases map to TRBD2. CDR1 is MDHEN, CDR2 SYDVKM, per germline. With V trimmed by 4 bases and J by 4 bases, 18 bases remained unmatched. CDR3 length equals 19 residues. Here the CDR3 reads CASSSPRSITSGHYNEQFF. The CDR3, as DNA: TGTGCCAGCAGTTCTCCCCGCTCTATTACTAGCGGACATTACAATGAGCAGTTCTTC.

The chain combines TRBV10-2 with TRBJ2-7, with TRBD2 identical over 11 bases. This CDR3 region has 15 residues. Germline CDR1 and CDR2: WSHSY and SAAADI. Losses at the gene ends were 8 bases for V and 3 bases for J; bases not matched to a gene: 9. The CDR3 nucleotides read TGCGCCAGCCGCCCGAGCGGGACTAGCGGCTACGAGCAGTACTTC. The encoded protein is CASRPSGTSGYEQYF.

The chain has TRBV27 and TRBJ1-5; 9 bases agree with TRBD1. Trimming removed 1 base from V and 6 bases from J; junction bases left unmatched: 16. Germline CDR1 reads MNHEY; CDR2 reads SMNVEV (reference sequence). The CDR3 length is 19 residues. Here the CDR3 reads CASSLWTPSGTGRGQPQHF. CDR3 DNA: TGTGCCAGCAGTTTATGGACCCCCTCCGGGACAGGGCGGGGTCAGCCCCAGCATTTT.

CDR3 in amino acids: CASSFLQGGETQYF. The DNA of the CDR3 is TGCGCCAGCAGTTTCTTACAGGGGGGGGAGACCCAGTACTTC. This rearrangement joins TRBV10-2 to TRBJ2-5; D may be TRBD1 (8 bases). CDR1 and CDR2 (germline): WSHSY, SAAADI. The V end lost 5 bases, the J end lost 5 bases, and 15 bases lay between the germline ends. This CDR3 is built from 14 residues.

Here the CDR3 DNA reads TGTGCCAGCAGGGCCAGCGGGACTCCAGCCTACGAGCAGTACTTC. Its protein is CASRASGTPAYEQYF. The chain joins TRBV6-1 to TRBJ2-7; the match to TRBD2 covers 7 bases. J lost 2 bases, V lost 6 bases, and 10 bases had no gene match. The CDR3 covers 15 residues. Germline CDR1 MNHNS, CDR2 SASEGT.

V gene TRBV28 combines with J gene TRBJ2-7, with D perhaps matching TRBD2 (5 bases). The CDR3 spans 12 residues. CDR1 MDHEN and CDR2 SYDVKM come from the germline V gene. Trimming removed 6 bases from V and 2 bases from J, with 8 bases in between. The CDR3 DNA is TGTGCCAGCAGGCCGGGGACCTACGAGCAGTACTTC. Translation: CASRPGTYEQYF. The complete variable domain, with remaining parts taken from reference TRBV28 and TRBJ2-7, reads DVKVTQSSRYLVKRTGEKVFLECVQDMDHENMFWYRQDPGLGLRLIYFSYDVKMKEKGDIPEGYSVSREKKERFSLILESASTNQTSMYLCASRPGTYEQYFGPGTRLTVT.

The chain has TRBV30 and TRBJ1-3, with D possibly matching TRBD1 (6 bases). V lost 4 bases to trimming and J lost 7 bases, with 14 bases between them. This CDR3 has 13 amino acids. The germline V gene encodes CDR1 GTSNPN and CDR2 SVGIG (reference sequence). For the CDR3, the DNA is TGTGCCTGGACTATGGGGGCGGTTAACACCATATATTTT. Encoded protein: CAWTMGAVNTIYF.

The chain carries TRBV7-3 and TRBJ2-2, with TRBD1 identical over 7 bases. V lost 5 bases, J lost 1 base, and 4 bases stayed unmatched. CDR1 is SGHTA, CDR2 FQGTGA, per germline. The CDR3 contains 15 residues. The CDR3 bases are TGTGCCAGCAGCCCCCGGACAGGGAACACCGGGGAGCTGTTTTTT. It yields the protein CASSPRTGNTGELFF.

This rearrangement joins TRBV7-8 to TRBJ2-1; 14 positions agree with TRBD2. The junction had 4 bases not matched to a gene; V was cut back by 5 bases and J by 4 bases. CDR1 is SGHVS and CDR2 is FQNEAQ in the germline V gene. This CDR3 is built from 16 residues. CDR3 in amino acids: CASSQGTSGGYNEQFF. The CDR3 nucleotides are TGTGCCAGCAGCCAAGGGACTAGCGGGGGTTACAATGAGCAGTTCTTC.

The chain recombines TRBV15 with TRBJ2-3; 9 bases are shared with TRBD2. The CDR3 runs 15 residues. The germline V gene has CDR1 LNHNV and CDR2 YYDKDF (reference sequence). With V trimmed by 5 bases and J by 0 bases, 3 bases remained unmatched. CDR3 residues: CATSLAGYSTDTQYF. DNA for the CDR3: TGTGCCACCAGCCTAGCGGGATATAGCACAGATACGCAGTATTTT.

The rearrangement uses TRBV18 and TRBJ2-7, with TRBD2 matching over 11 bases. V lost 5 bases to trimming and J lost 6 bases; unmatched junction nucleotides: 6. From germline, CDR1 is KGHSH and CDR2 LQKENI. This CDR3 has 14 residues. CDR3: CASSYTSGSPEQYF. CDR3 bases: TGTGCCAGCTCATACACTAGCGGGAGTCCCGAGCAGTACTTC.

The chain couples TRBV11-3 to TRBJ2-2, with D hard to call. Between the trimmed V and J ends, which lost 6 bases and 0 bases, there was a span of 8 bases. The CDR3 runs to 14 residues. CDR1 and CDR2 from the germline V gene are SGHNT and YENEEA. CDR3 DNA: TGTGCCAGCAGGACTTCCGCGAACACCGGGGAGCTGTTTTTT. Amino acids: CASRTSANTGELFF.

This chain uses TRBV9 with TRBJ1-2; D not resolved. Germline CDR1 is SGDLS and CDR2 is YYNGEE. This CDR3 spans 12 amino acids. Trimming pared 0 bases from V and 8 bases from J, leaving 8 bases between. CDR3 protein: CASSVVAGGYTF. The DNA for the CDR3 is TGTGCCAGCAGCGTAGTAGCCGGCGGCTACACCTTC.

This clone was counted a single time. The CDR3 spells CASSRQGPTREQYF. The DNA of the CDR3 is TGCGCCAGCAGCCGACAGGGCCCTACGCGGGAGCAGTACTTC. The rearrangement links TRBV5-1 to TRBJ2-7; TRBD1 matches 7 bases. The CDR3 totals 14 residues. The germline gives CDR1 SGHRS, CDR2 YFSETQ. V trimming: 4 bases; J trimming: 7 bases; junction bases outside the gene matches: 11.

This clone has just a few counts. This chain links TRBV5-1 with TRBJ1-1; D not certain. V was clipped by 0 bases and J by 3 bases, with 9 bases between them. The CDR3 is 14 residues long. Per germline, CDR1 SGHRS and CDR2 YFSETQ. CDR3 nucleotides: TGCGCCAGCAGCTTGGCCGTCACGGACACTGAAGCTTTCTTT. Protein: CASSLAVTDTEAFF. The full variable domain, rest sourced from reference TRBV5-1 and TRBJ1-1, is KAGVTQTPRYLIKTRGQQVTLSCSPISGHRSVSWYQQTPGQGLQFLFEYFSETQRNKGNFPGRFSGRQFSNSRSEMNVSTLELGDSALYLCASSLAVTDTEAFFGQGTRLTVV.

The gene calls are TRBV5-6 and TRBJ2-5; D may be TRBD1 (6 bases). The V gene's germline CDR1 is SGHDT and CDR2 YYEEEE. V was trimmed by 3 bases and J by 2 bases, leaving 23 bases between them. The CDR3 runs to 18 residues. The CDR3 DNA follows: TGTGCCAGCAGCTATAGTTTGCAGCTTGGGACAACTCAAGAGACCCAGTACTTC. This gives the protein CASSYSLQLGTTQETQYF. The whole variable domain, remainder taken from reference TRBV5-6 and TRBJ2-5, is DAGVTQSPTHLIKTRGQQVTLRCSPKSGHDTVSWYQQALGQGPQFIFQYYEEEERQRGNFPDRFSGHQFPNYSSELNVNALLLGDSALYLCASSYSLQLGTTQETQYFGPGTRLLVL.

V usage is TRBV29-1 and J usage is TRBJ2-7; perhaps TRBD2 as D (6 bases). Deletions cut 7 bases from V and 1 base from J, with 17 bases between. The CDR3 extends over 14 amino acids. Germline values: CDR1 SQVTM, CDR2 ANQGSEA. CDR3 protein: CSATGVGGSYEQYF. In DNA, the CDR3 is TGCAGCGCCACCGGGGTGGGGGGTTCCTACGAGCAGTACTTC.

The table lists this clone with a few counts. The chain uses TRBV7-9 and TRBJ1-1; 7 bases are a match to TRBD1. CDR1 SEHNR and CDR2 FQNEAQ come from the germline V gene (reference sequence). V was clipped by 5 bases and J by 3 bases; unmatched bases: 12. This CDR3 comprises 16 residues. The CDR3 reads CASSPTTGAPDTEAFF. In DNA form, the CDR3 reads TGTGCCAGCAGCCCAACAACAGGGGCGCCGGACACTGAAGCTTTCTTT.

The count of this clone is one. V and J are TRBV25-1 and TRBJ2-7, with D maybe TRBD2 (6 bases). Germline assignment: CDR1 MGHDK and CDR2 SYGVNS. V lost 8 bases and J 0 bases, leaving 11 bases between the germline ends. The CDR3 contains 13 residues. The CDR3: CASGRDSSYEQYF. CDR3 bases: TGTGCCAGCGGCCGGGACTCCTCCTACGAGCAGTACTTC.